This TCR beta chain is drawn from a study of blood T cell repertoires in COVID-19. Generated by immunoSEQ multiplex PCR, the TCRdb table keeps only in-frame clones and is missing some. The data show around 63,000 clones, with around 81% seen just once and roughly 28% held by the top ten. The CDR3 length is 15 residues. Trimming took 3 bases from V and 6 from J, leaving 16 bases between them. The germline V gene has CDR1 MNHEY and CDR2 SVGEGT. The V and J genes are TRBV6-2 or TRBV6-3 and TRBJ2-3, with D possibly TRBD2 on 6 matching bases. Sequencing was done on a sample of peripheral blood. The source is a woman aged 80 or over with active or convalescent COVID-19. The CDR3 sequence: CASSYRGDSRDTQYF. The CDR3 DNA reads TGTGCCAGCAGTTATCGCGGGGATAGTAGGGATACGCAGTATTTT.